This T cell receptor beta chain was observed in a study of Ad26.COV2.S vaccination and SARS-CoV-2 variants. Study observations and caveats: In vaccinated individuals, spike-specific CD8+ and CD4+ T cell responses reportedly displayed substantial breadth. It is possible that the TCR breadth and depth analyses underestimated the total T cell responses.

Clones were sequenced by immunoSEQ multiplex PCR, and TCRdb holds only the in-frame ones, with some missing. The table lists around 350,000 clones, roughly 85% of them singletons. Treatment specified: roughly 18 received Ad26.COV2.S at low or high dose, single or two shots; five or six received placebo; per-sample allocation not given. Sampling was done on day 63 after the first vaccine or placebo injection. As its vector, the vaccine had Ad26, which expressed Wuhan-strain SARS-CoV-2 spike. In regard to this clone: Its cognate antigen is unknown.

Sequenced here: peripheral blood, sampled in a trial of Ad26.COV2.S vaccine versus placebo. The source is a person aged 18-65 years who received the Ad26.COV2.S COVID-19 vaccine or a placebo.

The CDR3 here is CASKDESSYNSPLHF. The CDR3 nucleotides are TGTGCCAGTAAGGATGAAAGCTCCTATAATTCACCCCTCCACTTT. The rearrangement links TRBV19 to TRBJ1-6; D gene unclear. V was trimmed by 7 bases and J by 0 bases, leaving 10 bases between them. The CDR3 has 15 residues. Germline values: CDR1 LNHDA, CDR2 SQIVND (reference sequence).